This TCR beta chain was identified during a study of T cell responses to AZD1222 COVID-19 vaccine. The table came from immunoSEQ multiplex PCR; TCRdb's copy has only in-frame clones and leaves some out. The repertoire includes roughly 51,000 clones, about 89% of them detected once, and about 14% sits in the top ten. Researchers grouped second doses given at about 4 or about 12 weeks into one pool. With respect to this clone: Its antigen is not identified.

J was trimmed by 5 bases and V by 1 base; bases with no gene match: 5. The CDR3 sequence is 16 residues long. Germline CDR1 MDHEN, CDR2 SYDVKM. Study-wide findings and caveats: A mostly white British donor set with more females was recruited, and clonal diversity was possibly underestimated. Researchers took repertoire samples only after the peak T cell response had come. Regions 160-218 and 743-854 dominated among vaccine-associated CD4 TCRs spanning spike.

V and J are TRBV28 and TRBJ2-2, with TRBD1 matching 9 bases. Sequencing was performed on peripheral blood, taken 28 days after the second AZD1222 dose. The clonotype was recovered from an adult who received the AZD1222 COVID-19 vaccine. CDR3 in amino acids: CASSLLGTGSTGELFF. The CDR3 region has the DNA TGTGCCAGCAGTTTATTGGGGACAGGGAGTACCGGGGAGCTGTTTTTT.